Included here is one T cell receptor (beta chain) sequence, with context. The record originates from a study of control samples from healthy donors and cancer patients. V shed 1 base and J shed 6 bases, with 13 bases lying between them. CDR1 and CDR2 from the germline V gene are MGHRA and YSYEKL. CDR3 length: 15 residues. Only in-frame clones appear in the TCRdb table, and some are missing; sequencing was by immunoSEQ multiplex PCR. The profile shows about 140,000 clones, roughly 92% of them singletons. The sequence was collected from a man younger than 40 in good health. The sequenced material came from blood. This chain connects TRBV4-1 to TRBJ2-1; D perhaps matches TRBD2 (7 bases). The CDR3 is CASSQGRGGGNEQFF. CDR3 bases: TGCGCCAGCAGCCAAGGGCGCGGGGGCGGCAATGAGCAGTTCTTC.